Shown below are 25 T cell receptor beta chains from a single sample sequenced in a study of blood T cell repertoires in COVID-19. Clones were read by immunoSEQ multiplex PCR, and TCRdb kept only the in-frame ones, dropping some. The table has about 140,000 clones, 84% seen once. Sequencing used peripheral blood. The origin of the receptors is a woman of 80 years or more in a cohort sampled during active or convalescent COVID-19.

The CDR3 protein is CASSQEEGRGHNEQFF. CDR3 bases: TGCGCCAGCAGCCAAGAAGAGGGGCGGGGCCACAATGAGCAGTTCTTC. The chain couples TRBV4-3 to TRBJ2-1; D possibly corresponds to TRBD2 (6 bases). The CDR3 loop spans 16 amino acids. With 0 bases removed from V and 5 bases from J, the gap between germline ends came to 14 bases. Germline V gene data show CDR1 as LGHNA and CDR2 as YSLEER.

The CDR3 loop is CASSVSASSEQYV. CDR3 in DNA: TGTGCCAGCAGCGTATCAGCTAGCAGCGAGCAGTACGTC. The rearrangement joins TRBV9 to TRBJ2-7; tentative D call: TRBD2 (5 bases). V lost 1 base and J 6 bases, leaving 11 bases between the germline ends. The CDR3 consists of 13 residues. Germline-derived CDR1 and CDR2 are SGDLS and YYNGEE.

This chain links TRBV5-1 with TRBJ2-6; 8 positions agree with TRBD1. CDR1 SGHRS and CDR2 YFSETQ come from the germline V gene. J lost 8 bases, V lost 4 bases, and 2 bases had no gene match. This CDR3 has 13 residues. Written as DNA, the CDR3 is TGCGCCAGCAGCGGACAGGGTACCAACGTCCTGACTTTC. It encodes CASSGQGTNVLTF.

The CDR3 reads CASSLFQRDEQYF. CDR3 nucleotide sequence: TGTGCCAGCAGCTTATTCCAGAGGGACGAGCAGTACTTC. The chain carries TRBV7-9 and TRBJ2-7, with D tentatively TRBD2 (5 bases). V shed 2 bases and J shed 5 bases, with 10 bases lying between them. CDR1 is SEHNR and CDR2 is FQNEAQ in the germline V gene (reference sequence). CDR3 length equals 13 residues.

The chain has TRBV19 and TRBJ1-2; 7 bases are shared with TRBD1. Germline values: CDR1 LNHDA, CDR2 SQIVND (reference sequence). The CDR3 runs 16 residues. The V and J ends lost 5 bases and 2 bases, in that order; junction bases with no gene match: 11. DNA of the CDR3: TGTGCCAGTAGTCCCCGCTCGGACAGGCTCAACTATGGCTACACCTTC. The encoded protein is CASSPRSDRLNYGYTF.

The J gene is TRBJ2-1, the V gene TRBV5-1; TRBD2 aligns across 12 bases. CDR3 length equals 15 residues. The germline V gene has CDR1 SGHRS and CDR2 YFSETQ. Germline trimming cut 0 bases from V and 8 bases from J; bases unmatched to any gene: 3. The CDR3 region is CASSLASGGAYEQFF. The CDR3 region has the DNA TGCGCCAGCAGCTTGGCTAGCGGGGGGGCTTATGAGCAGTTCTTC.

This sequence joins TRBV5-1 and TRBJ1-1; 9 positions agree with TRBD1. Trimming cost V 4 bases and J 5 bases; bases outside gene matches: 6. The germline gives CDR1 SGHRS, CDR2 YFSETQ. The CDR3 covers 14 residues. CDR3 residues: CASSLGTGWTEAFF. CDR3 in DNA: TGCGCCAGCAGCCTCGGGACAGGGTGGACTGAAGCTTTCTTT. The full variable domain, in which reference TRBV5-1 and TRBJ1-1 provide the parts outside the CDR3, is KAGVTQTPRYLIKTRGQQVTLSCSPISGHRSVSWYQQTPGQGLQFLFEYFSETQRNKGNFPGRFSGRQFSNSRSEMNVSTLELGDSALYLCASSLGTGWTEAFFGQGTRLTVV.

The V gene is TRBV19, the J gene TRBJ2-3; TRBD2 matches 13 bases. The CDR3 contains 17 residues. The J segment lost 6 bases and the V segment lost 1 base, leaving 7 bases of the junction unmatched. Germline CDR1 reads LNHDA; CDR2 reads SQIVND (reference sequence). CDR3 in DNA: TGTGCCAGTAGTATAGCAACTAGCGGGGGGGCCAAGGATACGCAGTATTTT. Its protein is CASSIATSGGAKDTQYF.

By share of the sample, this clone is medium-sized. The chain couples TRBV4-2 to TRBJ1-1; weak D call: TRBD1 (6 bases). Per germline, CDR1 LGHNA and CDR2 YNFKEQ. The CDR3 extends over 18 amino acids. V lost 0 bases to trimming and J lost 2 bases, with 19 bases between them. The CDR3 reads CASSQDETGRGSNTEAFF. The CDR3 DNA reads TGTGCCAGCAGCCAAGATGAGACAGGAAGGGGTTCAAACACTGAAGCTTTCTTT.

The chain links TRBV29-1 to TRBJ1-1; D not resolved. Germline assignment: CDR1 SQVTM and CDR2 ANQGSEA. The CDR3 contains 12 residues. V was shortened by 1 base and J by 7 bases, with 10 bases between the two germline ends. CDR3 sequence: CSVEGSEDEAFF. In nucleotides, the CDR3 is TGCAGCGTTGAAGGGTCTGAGGATGAAGCTTTCTTT.

The CDR3 protein is CASSQGWGTGNQPQHF. The CDR3 DNA sequence: TGTGCCAGCAGCCAAGGTTGGGGGACAGGGAATCAGCCCCAGCATTTT. This sequence joins TRBV3-1 (or the pseudogene TRBV3-2) and TRBJ1-5, with 9 bases aligning to TRBD1. V lost 1 base to trimming and J lost 4 bases; unmatched junction nucleotides: 5. The CDR3 length is 16 residues. The V gene's germline CDR1 is LGHDT and CDR2 YNNKEL (reference sequence).

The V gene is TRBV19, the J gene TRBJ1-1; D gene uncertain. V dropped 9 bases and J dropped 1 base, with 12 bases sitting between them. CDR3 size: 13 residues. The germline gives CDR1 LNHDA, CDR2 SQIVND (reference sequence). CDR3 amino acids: CASNRRGNTEAFF. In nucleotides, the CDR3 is TGTGCCAGCAACCGTCGGGGGAACACTGAAGCTTTCTTT.

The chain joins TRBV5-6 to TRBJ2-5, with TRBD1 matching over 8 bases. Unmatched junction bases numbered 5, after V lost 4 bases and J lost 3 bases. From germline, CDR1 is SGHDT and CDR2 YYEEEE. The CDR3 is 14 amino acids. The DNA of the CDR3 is TGTGCCAGCAGCCGCCGGACAGGGAAAGAGACCCAGTACTTC. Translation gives CASSRRTGKETQYF.

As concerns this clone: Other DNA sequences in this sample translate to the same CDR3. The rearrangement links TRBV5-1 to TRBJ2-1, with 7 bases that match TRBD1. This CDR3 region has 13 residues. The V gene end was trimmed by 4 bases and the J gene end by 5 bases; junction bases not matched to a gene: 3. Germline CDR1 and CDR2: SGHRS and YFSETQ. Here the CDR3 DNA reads TGCGCCAGCAGCAGGACAGGAAACAATGAGCAGTTCTTC. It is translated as CASSRTGNNEQFF.

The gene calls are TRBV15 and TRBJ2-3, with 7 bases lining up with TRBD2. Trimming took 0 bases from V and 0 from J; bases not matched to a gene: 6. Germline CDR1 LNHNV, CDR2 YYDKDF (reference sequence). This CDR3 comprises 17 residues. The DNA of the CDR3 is TGTGCCACCAGCAGAGATCTCCGAGCGGGGAGCACAGATACGCAGTATTTT. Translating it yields CATSRDLRAGSTDTQYF.

The CDR3 is CSAQLETQYF. CDR3 nucleotides: TGCAGTGCGCAGTTAGAGACCCAGTACTTC. This chain connects TRBV20-1 to TRBJ2-5; D not certain. Trimming removed 6 bases from V and 4 bases from J, with 6 bases in between. Germline CDR1 is DFQATT and CDR2 is SNEGSKA (reference sequence). There are 10 residues in the CDR3.

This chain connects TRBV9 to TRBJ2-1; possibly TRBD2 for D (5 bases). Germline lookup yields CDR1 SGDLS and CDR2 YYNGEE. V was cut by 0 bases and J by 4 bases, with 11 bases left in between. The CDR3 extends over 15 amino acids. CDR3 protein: CASSVDSGFYNEQFF. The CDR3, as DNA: TGTGCCAGCAGCGTAGACTCGGGGTTTTACAATGAGCAGTTCTTC.

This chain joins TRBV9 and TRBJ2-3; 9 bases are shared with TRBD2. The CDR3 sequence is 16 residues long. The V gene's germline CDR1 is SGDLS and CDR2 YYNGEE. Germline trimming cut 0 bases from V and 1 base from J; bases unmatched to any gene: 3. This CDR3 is CASSVVERGGTDTQYF. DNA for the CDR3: TGTGCCAGCAGCGTAGTCGAGCGGGGGGGCACAGATACGCAGTATTTT. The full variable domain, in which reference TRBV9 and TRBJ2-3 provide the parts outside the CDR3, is DSGVTQTPKHLITATGQRVTLRCSPRSGDLSVYWYQQSLDQGLQFLIQYYNGEERAKGNILERFSAQQFPDLHSELNLSSLELGDSALYFCASSVVERGGTDTQYFGPGTRLTVL.

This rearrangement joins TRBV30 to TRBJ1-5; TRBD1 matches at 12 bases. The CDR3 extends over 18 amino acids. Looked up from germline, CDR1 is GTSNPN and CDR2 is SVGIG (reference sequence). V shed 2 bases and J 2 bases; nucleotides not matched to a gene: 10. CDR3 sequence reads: CAWSPGTGGAPGNQPQHF. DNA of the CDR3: TGTGCCTGGAGTCCCGGGACAGGGGGCGCCCCGGGCAATCAGCCCCAGCATTTT.

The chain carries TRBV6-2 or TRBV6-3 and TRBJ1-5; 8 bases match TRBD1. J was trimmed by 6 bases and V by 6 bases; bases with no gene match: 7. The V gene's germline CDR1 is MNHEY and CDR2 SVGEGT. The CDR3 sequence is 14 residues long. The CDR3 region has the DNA TGTGCCAGCAGCCTCGGACAGGGAAGTCAGCCCCAGCATTTT. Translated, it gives CASSLGQGSQPQHF.

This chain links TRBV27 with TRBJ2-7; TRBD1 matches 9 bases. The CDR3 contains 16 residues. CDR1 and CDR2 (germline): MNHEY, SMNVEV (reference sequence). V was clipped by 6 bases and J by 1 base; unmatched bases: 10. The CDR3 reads CASRGQGGGGSYEQYV. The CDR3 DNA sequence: TGTGCCAGCAGGGGACAGGGAGGTGGCGGGTCCTACGAGCAGTACGTC.

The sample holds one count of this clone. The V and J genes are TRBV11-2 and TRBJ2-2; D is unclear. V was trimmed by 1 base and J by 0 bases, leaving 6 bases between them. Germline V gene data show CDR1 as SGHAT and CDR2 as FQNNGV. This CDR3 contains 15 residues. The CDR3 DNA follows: TGTGCCAGCAGCTTAGCACAATCGAACACCGGGGAGCTGTTTTTT. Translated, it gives CASSLAQSNTGELFF.

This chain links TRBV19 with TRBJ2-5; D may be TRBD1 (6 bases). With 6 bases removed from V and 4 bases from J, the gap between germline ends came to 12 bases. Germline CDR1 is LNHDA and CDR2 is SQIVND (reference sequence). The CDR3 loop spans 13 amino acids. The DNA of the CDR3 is TGTGCCAGTAGGGGGGCCTTTCGAGAGACCCAGTACTTC. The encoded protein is CASRGAFRETQYF.

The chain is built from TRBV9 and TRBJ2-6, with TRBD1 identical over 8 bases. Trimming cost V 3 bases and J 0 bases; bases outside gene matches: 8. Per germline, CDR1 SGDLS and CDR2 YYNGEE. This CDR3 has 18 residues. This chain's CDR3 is CASSAHGQGSSGANVLTF. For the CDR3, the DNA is TGTGCCAGCAGCGCTCACGGACAGGGAAGCTCTGGGGCCAACGTCCTGACTTTC.

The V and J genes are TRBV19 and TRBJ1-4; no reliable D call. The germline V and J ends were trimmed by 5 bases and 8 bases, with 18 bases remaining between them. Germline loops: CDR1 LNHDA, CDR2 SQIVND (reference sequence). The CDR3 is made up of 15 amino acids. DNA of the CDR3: TGTGCCAGTAGTTTCATCGGTAAAGCGGGAGAAAAACTGTTTTTT. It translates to CASSFIGKAGEKLFF.